This T cell receptor (beta chain) came from a study of T-cell memory formation after mild COVID-19. About the study: TCR clusters largely stayed donor specific.

This CDR3 contains 16 residues. V shed 9 bases and J 0 bases; nucleotides not matched to a gene: 13. Germline V gene lookup returns CDR1 MNHNS and CDR2 SASEGT. Notes on the study in general: The main location of contracting CD4+ clones was CM and EM, and that of contracting CD8+ clones was EMRA. That cross-reactive memory joined was suggested by some responding clones appearing in pre-infection memory.

Constant-segment primers were used for 5'RACE, and the resulting TCR alpha and TCR beta cDNA libraries carried sample barcodes and UMIs. One entry per CDR3 protein results from TCRdb running MiXCR on the 5' RACE reads. Here the sample spans roughly 450,000 distinct CDR3 sequences, 15% to 20% being singletons. Of note for this clonotype: Antigen: not known.

This receptor was taken from an adult woman who had mild COVID-19 (a few samples of this study predate the infection). Cell type and time point are not known. This chain connects TRBV6-1 to TRBJ1-1; 7 positions agree with TRBD1. Input material: PBMCs or a T cell subset sorted from them (not recorded which). The CDR3 bases are TGTGCCAGTTCGGTATGGGGACAGTACATGAACACTGAAGCTTTCTTT. It encodes CASSVWGQYMNTEAFF.